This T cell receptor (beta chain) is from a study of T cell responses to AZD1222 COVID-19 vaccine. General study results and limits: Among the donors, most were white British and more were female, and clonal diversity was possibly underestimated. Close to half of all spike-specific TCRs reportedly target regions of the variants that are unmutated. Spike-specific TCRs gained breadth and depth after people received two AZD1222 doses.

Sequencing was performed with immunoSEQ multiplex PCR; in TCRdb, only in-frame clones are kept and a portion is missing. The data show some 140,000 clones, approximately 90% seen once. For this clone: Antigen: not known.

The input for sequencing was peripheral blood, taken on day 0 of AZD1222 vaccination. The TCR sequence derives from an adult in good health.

CDR3 in DNA: TGTGCCAGCAGCCCCGACGCGGGCGGTGGCTACACCTTC. The encoded protein is CASSPDAGGGYTF. The rearrangement uses TRBV7-9 and TRBJ1-2; D is ambiguous. The CDR3 is made up of 13 amino acids. V gave up 5 bases and J gave up 7 bases, with 14 bases separating them. Germline V gene data show CDR1 as SEHNR and CDR2 as FQNEAQ (reference sequence). Looking up the rest from reference TRBV7-9 and TRBJ1-2 gives the full variable domain: DTGVSQNPRHKITKRGQNVTFRCDPISEHNRLYWYRQTLGQGPEFLTYFQNEAQLEKSRLLSDRFSAERPKGSFSTLEIQRTEQGDSAMYLCASSPDAGGGYTFGSGTRLTVV.